The rows below give T cell receptor beta chains drawn from one sample of a study of neurological immune-mediated disorders. TCRdb re-derived calls from the 5' RACE reads in MiXCR, one entry per CDR3 protein. The data hold about 55,000 distinct CDR3 sequences, with approximately 3.9% observed a single time. The source material was PBMCs. These receptors came from a man in his fifties or sixties with multiple sclerosis. CDR3s leave out the opening cysteine and the closing phenylalanine or tryptophan. The D gene is left open where the match is weak.

v_call	j_call	d_call	cdr3_aa
TRBV12-3/TRBV12-4	TRBJ1-2	-	ASSARKGYT
TRBV15	TRBJ2-7	TRBD1	ATSARTGSYEQY
TRBV5-1	TRBJ1-1	TRBD1	ASSTRQGAAEAF
TRBV3-1	TRBJ2-1	TRBD2	ASSPSSGRDEQF
TRBV24-1	TRBJ2-2	TRBD1	ATRGQGNTGELF
TRBV7-2	TRBJ2-3	-	ASSLPQGSSSDTQY
TRBV5-1	TRBJ2-4	-	ASSLAQENIQY
TRBV28	TRBJ2-1	-	ASSLLASGSSYNEQF
TRBV28	TRBJ1-5	-	ASSLNWGHDQPQH
TRBV20-1	TRBJ1-1	-	SARLPGAGEAF
TRBV5-5	TRBJ2-5	-	ASHLLGSETQY
TRBV5-5	TRBJ1-1	-	ASSLKGQANTEAF
TRBV6-1	TRBJ2-7	-	ASSEGGGPYEQY
TRBV20-1	TRBJ2-1	-	SPLAGSRYNEQF
TRBV7-8	TRBJ2-2	TRBD1	ASSRHRGTGAGELF
TRBV20-1	TRBJ2-3	-	SAKGVRPDTQY
TRBV7-2	TRBJ1-5	-	ASSLVAGNQPQH
TRBV5-1	TRBJ2-1	TRBD1	ASSLDGTAFDNEQF
TRBV7-2	TRBJ1-2	TRBD1	ASSLTTGANYGYT
TRBV29-1	TRBJ2-2	-	SVAGPGELF
TRBV28	TRBJ1-6	-	ASLGNYNSTLN
TRBV20-1	TRBJ2-1	TRBD2	SVVAGLHEQF
TRBV10-3	TRBJ1-2	TRBD1	AIMPGDRVGGYT
TRBV18	TRBJ1-4	-	ASSPTWSQEKLF
TRBV20-1	TRBJ2-4	TRBD2	SPMASGPGTKNIQY
TRBV20-1	TRBJ2-5	-	SARDSFHRLPDSIGEGETQY
TRBV7-3	TRBJ1-2	-	ASSLTASTNYGYT
TRBV9	TRBJ1-1	-	ASSLSPGTEAF
TRBV5-4	TRBJ2-1	-	ASTRVQGNYNEQF
TRBV6-6	TRBJ1-6	-	ASNPGVDNSTLN
TRBV20-1	TRBJ1-5	-	SASGQPQH
TRBV6-5	TRBJ1-1	-	ASSYALPNTEAF
TRBV20-1	TRBJ2-7	-	SAFHIPRDGPYEQY
TRBV7-9	TRBJ2-3	-	AYTGVFDTQY
TRBV4-1	TRBJ1-3	-	ASSQAEGVRDTIY
TRBV12-3/TRBV12-4	TRBJ2-6	TRBD1	ASSWGPGQGTGANVLT
TRBV20-1	TRBJ1-6	TRBD1	SARAPGQSNSPLH
TRBV10-2	TRBJ2-1	-	ASSVVGGKRNEQF
TRBV12-3/TRBV12-4	TRBJ1-2	-	ASSLRGQGNYGYT
TRBV6-2/TRBV6-3	TRBJ1-6	-	ASSYPRTGHFSPLH
TRBV12-3/TRBV12-4	TRBJ1-1	-	ASSLRGIGEAF